What follows describes a single TCR beta chain. This sample is part of a study of T-cell reconstitution after alpha-beta-depleted transplantation in children. Preparing the TCRbeta library involved the use of unique molecular identifiers. TCRdb fed the PCR reads into MiXCR, producing one record per CDR3 protein. The profile shows approximately 430,000 distinct CDR3 sequences, about 16% of them singletons. The material sequenced was PBMCs, mostly from graft donor cells, taken 360 days after TCRalphabeta/CD19-depleted stem cell transplant. The receptor was isolated from a boy younger than two who had a stem cell transplant for Wiskott-Aldrich syndrome, so the T cells may come from the graft donor.

CDR3 DNA sequence: TGTGCCAGCAGCTTGGATTTTGCGGGGGGAGGGTCCGGGGAGCTGTTTTTT. Translation gives CASSLDFAGGGSGELFF. This rearrangement joins TRBV5-5 to TRBJ2-2, with 8 bases matching TRBD2. The CDR3 length is 17 residues. The trim removed 0 bases at V and 6 bases at J, leaving 10 bases unmatched. CDR1 and CDR2 (germline): SGHKS, YYEKEE (reference sequence).